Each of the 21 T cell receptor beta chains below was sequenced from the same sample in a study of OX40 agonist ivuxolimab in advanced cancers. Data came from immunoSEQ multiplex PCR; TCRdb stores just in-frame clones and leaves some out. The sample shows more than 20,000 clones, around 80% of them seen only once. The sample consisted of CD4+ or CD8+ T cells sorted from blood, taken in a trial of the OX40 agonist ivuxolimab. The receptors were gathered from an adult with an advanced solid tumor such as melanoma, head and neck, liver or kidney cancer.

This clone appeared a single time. The CDR3 nucleotides are TGTGCCAGCAGCTTAGGGGGGATAGAGACCCAGTACTTC. It encodes CASSLGGIETQYF. The chain couples TRBV7-2 to TRBJ2-5, with D possibly called TRBD1 or TRBD2 (5 bases each). The CDR3 is made up of 13 amino acids. Between the trimmed V and J ends, which lost 1 base and 4 bases, there was a span of 7 bases. Germline V lookup: CDR1 SGHTA, CDR2 FQGNSA.

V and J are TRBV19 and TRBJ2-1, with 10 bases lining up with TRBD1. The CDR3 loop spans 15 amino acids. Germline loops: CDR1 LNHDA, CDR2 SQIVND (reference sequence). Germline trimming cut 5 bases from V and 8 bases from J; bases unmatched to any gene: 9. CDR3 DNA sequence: TGTGCCAGTAGTCCCCGGGACAGGGGTTGGGATGAGCAGTTCTTC. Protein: CASSPRDRGWDEQFF.

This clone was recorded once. DNA for the CDR3: TGTGCCAGCAGCAAAGGAAGGCAGGGCGCCTACGAGCAGTACTTC. Amino acids: CASSKGRQGAYEQYF. This chain uses TRBV21-1 with TRBJ2-7; the listed D gene, TRBD1, was not tested against the DNA. TRBV21-1 is deemed a pseudogene. CDR3 length: 15 residues.

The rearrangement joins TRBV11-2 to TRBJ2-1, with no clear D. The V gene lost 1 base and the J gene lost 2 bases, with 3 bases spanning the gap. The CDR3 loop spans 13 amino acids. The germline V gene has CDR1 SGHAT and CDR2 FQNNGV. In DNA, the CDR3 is TGTGCCAGCAGCTTAGTCACCTACAATGAGCAGTTCTTC. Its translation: CASSLVTYNEQFF. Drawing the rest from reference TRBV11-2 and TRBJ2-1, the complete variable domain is EAGVAQSPRYKIIEKRQSVAFWCNPISGHATLYWYQQILGQGPKLLIQFQNNGVVDDSQLPKDRFSAERLKGVDSTLKIQPAKLEDSAVYLCASSLVTYNEQFFGPGTRLTVL.

The chain's CDR3 is CASTPGGRVADTQYF. The CDR3 DNA reads TGTGCCAGCACCCCCGGGGGGCGCGTTGCAGATACGCAGTATTTT. This chain joins TRBV6-1 and TRBJ2-3; D is possibly TRBD2 (7 bases). Germline CDR1 is MNHNS and CDR2 is SASEGT. Trimming pared 7 bases from V and 4 bases from J, leaving 18 bases between. The CDR3 has 15 amino acids.

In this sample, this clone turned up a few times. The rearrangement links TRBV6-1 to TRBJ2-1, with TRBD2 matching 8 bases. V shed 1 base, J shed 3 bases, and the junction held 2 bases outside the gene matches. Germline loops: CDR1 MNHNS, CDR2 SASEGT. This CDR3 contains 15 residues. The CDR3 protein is CASSEEAGGYNEQFF. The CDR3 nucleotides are TGTGCCAGCAGTGAAGAGGCGGGGGGCTACAATGAGCAGTTCTTC.

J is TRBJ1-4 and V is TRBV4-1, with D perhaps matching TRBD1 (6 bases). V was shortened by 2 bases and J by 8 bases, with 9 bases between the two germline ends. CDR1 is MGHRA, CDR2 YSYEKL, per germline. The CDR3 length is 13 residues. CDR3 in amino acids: CASSQWRGEKLFF. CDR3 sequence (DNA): TGCGCCAGCAGCCAATGGAGGGGGGAAAAACTGTTTTTT.

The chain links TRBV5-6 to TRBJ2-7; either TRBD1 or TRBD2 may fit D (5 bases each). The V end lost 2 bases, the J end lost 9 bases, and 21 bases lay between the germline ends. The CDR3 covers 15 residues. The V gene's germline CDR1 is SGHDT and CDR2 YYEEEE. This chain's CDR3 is CASSFAGIPLVGQYF. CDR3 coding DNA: TGTGCCAGCAGCTTCGCAGGGATTCCACTAGTCGGGCAGTACTTC. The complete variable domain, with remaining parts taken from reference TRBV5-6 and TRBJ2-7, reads DAGVTQSPTHLIKTRGQQVTLRCSPKSGHDTVSWYQQALGQGPQFIFQYYEEEERQRGNFPDRFSGHQFPNYSSELNVNALLLGDSALYLCASSFAGIPLVGQYFGPGTRLTVT.

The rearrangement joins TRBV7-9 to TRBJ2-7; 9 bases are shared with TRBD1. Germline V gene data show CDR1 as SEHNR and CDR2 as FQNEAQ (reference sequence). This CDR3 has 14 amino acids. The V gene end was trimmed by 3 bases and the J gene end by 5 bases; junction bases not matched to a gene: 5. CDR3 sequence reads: CASSFDTGGDEQYF. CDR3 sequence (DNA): TGTGCCAGCAGCTTCGACACAGGGGGCGACGAGCAGTACTTC.

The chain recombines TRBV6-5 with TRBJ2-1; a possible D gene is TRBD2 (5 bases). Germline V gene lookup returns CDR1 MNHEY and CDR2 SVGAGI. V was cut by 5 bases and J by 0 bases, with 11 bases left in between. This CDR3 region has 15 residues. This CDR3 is CASSRTASSYNEQFF. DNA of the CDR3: TGTGCCAGCAGTCGGACTGCAAGCTCCTACAATGAGCAGTTCTTC.

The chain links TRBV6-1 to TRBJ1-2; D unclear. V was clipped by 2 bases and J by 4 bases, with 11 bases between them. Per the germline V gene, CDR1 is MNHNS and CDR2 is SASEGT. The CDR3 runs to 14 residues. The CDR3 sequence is CASSENGVLYGYTF. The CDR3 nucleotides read TGTGCCAGCAGTGAAAATGGGGTTCTCTATGGCTACACCTTC.

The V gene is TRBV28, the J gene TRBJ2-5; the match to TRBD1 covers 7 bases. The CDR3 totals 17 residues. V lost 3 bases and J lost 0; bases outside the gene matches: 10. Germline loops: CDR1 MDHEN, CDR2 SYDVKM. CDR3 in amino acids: CASSFTGAQPHQETQYF. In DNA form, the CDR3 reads TGTGCCAGCAGTTTCACAGGGGCTCAGCCCCACCAAGAGACCCAGTACTTC.

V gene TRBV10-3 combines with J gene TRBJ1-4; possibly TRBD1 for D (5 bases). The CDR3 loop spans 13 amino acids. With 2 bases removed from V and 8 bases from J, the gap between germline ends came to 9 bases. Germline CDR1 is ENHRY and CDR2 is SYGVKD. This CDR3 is CAISEGANEKLFF. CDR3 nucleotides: TGTGCCATCAGTGAGGGGGCAAACGAAAAACTGTTTTTT.

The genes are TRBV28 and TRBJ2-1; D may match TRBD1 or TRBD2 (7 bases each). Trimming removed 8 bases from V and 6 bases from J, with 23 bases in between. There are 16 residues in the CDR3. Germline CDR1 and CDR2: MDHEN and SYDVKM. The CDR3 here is CASAGAVRGRGNEQFF. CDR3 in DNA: TGTGCCAGCGCCGGGGCGGTCAGGGGGAGGGGCAATGAGCAGTTCTTC. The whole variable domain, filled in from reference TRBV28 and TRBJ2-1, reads DVKVTQSSRYLVKRTGEKVFLECVQDMDHENMFWYRQDPGLGLRLIYFSYDVKMKEKGDIPEGYSVSREKKERFSLILESASTNQTSMYLCASAGAVRGRGNEQFFGPGTRLTVL.

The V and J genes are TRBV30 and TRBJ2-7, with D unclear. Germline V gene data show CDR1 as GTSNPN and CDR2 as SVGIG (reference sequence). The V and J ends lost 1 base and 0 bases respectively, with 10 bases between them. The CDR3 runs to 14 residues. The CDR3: CAWSASAASYEQYF. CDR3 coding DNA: TGTGCCTGGAGTGCCTCGGCAGCCTCCTACGAGCAGTACTTC.

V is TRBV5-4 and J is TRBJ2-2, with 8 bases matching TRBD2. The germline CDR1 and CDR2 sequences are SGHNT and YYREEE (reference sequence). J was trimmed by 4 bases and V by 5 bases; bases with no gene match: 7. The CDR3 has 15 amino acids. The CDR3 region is CASSYEAGGTGELFF. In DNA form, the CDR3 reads TGTGCCAGCAGTTACGAGGCGGGGGGCACCGGGGAGCTGTTTTTT.

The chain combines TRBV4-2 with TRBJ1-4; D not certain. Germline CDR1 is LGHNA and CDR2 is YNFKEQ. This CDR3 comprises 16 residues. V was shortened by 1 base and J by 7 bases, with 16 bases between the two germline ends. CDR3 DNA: TGTGCCAGCAGCCAAGCGACTCCTAGGGATGGTGAAAAACTGTTTTTT. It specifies CASSQATPRDGEKLFF.

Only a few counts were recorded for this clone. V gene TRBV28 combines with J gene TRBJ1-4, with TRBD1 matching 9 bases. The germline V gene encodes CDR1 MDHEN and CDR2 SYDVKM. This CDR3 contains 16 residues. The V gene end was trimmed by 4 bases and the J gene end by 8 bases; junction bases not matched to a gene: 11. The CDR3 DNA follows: TGTGCCAGCAGTTCCCGGGACAGGGTTCCACGGGAAAAACTGTTTTTT. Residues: CASSSRDRVPREKLFF.

DNA for the CDR3: TGTGCCAGCAGTGGAATAGCGGGAATGGAAGAGACCCAGTACTTC. This gives the protein CASSGIAGMEETQYF. This chain joins TRBV6-1 and TRBJ2-5; 8 nucleotides match TRBD2. V dropped 4 bases and J dropped 3; count of bases not matched to a gene: 7. The CDR3 totals 15 residues. Germline lookup yields CDR1 MNHNS and CDR2 SASEGT.

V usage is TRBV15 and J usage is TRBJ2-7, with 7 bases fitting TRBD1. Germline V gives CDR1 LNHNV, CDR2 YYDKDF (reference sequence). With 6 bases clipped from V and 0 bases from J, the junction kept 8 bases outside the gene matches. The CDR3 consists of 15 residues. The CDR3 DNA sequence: TGTGCCACCAGTCACCATAGGGACAGCTCCTACGAGCAGTACTTC. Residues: CATSHHRDSSYEQYF.

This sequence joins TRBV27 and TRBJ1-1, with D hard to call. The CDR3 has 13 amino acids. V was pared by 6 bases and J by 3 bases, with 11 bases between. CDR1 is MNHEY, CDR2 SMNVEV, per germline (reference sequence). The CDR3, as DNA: TGTGCCAGCAGGGGAATGGTGGACACTGAAGCTTTCTTT. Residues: CASRGMVDTEAFF.